This TCR beta chain was obtained from a study of T cells after yellow fever vaccination. The study, taken as a whole, reports: The study re-detected most primary-vaccination clones after the booster (around 96% CD4, roughly 85% CD8).

A single record per CDR3 protein comes from TCRdb applying MiXCR to the 5' RACE reads. The sample consists of 450,000 to 550,000 distinct CDR3 sequences, 20% to 25% of them appearing once. This clonotype was detected only a few times. Its antigen is not known. CDR3 size: 15 residues. J was trimmed by 4 bases and V by 2 bases; bases with no gene match: 5. The source material was PBMCs, sampled less than 25 days after the first yellow fever vaccination. This sequence was found in a man younger than 35 who received the YFV17D yellow fever vaccine. The chain carries TRBV12-3 or TRBV12-4 and TRBJ2-3, with TRBD1 identical over 8 bases. The CDR3 nucleotides read TGTGCCAGCAGTTTACAGGGGGCGCTGGCAGATACGCAGTATTTT. It specifies CASSLQGALADTQYF.